These T cell receptor beta chains were read from a single sample in a study of shared clonotypes between healthy human individuals. Here immunoSEQ multiplex PCR was the method, and the copy in TCRdb shows in-frame clones only, minus some. The sample has 630,000 or so clones; roughly 98% are singletons. Sequences were obtained from naive CD8+ T cells sorted from blood. Receptors originate from a man under 40 in good health. CDR3s include the opening cysteine and the closing phenylalanine or tryptophan. A D gene is named only where the DNA matches it firmly. The size of a clone is reported for some rows only, either as once, few or many, or as a class for expanded clones.

v_call: TRBV25-1
j_call: TRBJ2-6
d_call: .
clone_size: .
cdr3_nt: TGTGCCAGCAGTGAATCGTACTCTGGGGCCAACGTCCTGACTTTC
cdr3_aa: CASSESYSGANVLTF

v_call: TRBV2
j_call: TRBJ1-5
d_call: .
clone_size: .
cdr3_nt: TGTGCCAGCAGTGGAGCCGGGGTCAATCAGCCCCAGCATTTT
cdr3_aa: CASSGAGVNQPQHF

v_call: TRBV6-6
j_call: TRBJ1-2
d_call: .
clone_size: .
cdr3_nt: TGTGCCAGCAGTAACGAATTCCACTATGGCTACACCTTC
cdr3_aa: CASSNEFHYGYTF

v_call: TRBV9
j_call: TRBJ2-2
d_call: .
clone_size: .
cdr3_nt: TGTGCCAGCAGCGTAGACGCGGCGTCAGCCGGGGAGCTGTTTTTT
cdr3_aa: CASSVDAASAGELFF

v_call: TRBV27
j_call: TRBJ1-1
d_call: .
clone_size: .
cdr3_nt: TGTGCCAGCAGTTTATTTCCGACCGGCACTGAAGCTTTCTTT
cdr3_aa: CASSLFPTGTEAFF

v_call: TRBV27
j_call: TRBJ2-7
d_call: .
clone_size: .
cdr3_nt: TGTGCCAGCAGTGAACGACCAGCCTACGAGCAGTACTTC
cdr3_aa: CASSERPAYEQYF

v_call: TRBV27
j_call: TRBJ2-3
d_call: .
clone_size: .
cdr3_nt: TGTGCCAGAAGTTTATCAGGGCTCAGAGATACGCAGTATTTT
cdr3_aa: CARSLSGLRDTQYF

v_call: TRBV7-8
j_call: TRBJ2-3
d_call: TRBD2
clone_size: .
cdr3_nt: TGTGCCAGCAGCTTAGGCGGGAGGGCCTTGGATACGCAGTATTTT
cdr3_aa: CASSLGGRALDTQYF

v_call: TRBV7-6
j_call: TRBJ2-2
d_call: .
clone_size: .
cdr3_nt: TGTGCCAGCAGCTTAGAATCACAGGGGAGGGCCGGGGAGCTGTTTTTT
cdr3_aa: CASSLESQGRAGELFF

v_call: TRBV7-8
j_call: TRBJ2-7
d_call: .
clone_size: .
cdr3_nt: TGTGCCAGCAGCCGTATACAGGGACCCTACGAGCAGTACTTC
cdr3_aa: CASSRIQGPYEQYF

v_call: TRBV11-2
j_call: TRBJ2-7
d_call: TRBD1
clone_size: .
cdr3_nt: TGTGCCAGCAGCCTAAAGGACAGGGGGGACTACGAGCAGTACTTC
cdr3_aa: CASSLKDRGDYEQYF

v_call: TRBV18
j_call: TRBJ2-1
d_call: .
clone_size: .
cdr3_nt: TGTGCCAGCTCACCGAGCGGTAATGAGCAGTTCTTC
cdr3_aa: CASSPSGNEQFF

v_call: TRBV7-2
j_call: TRBJ1-2
d_call: .
clone_size: .
cdr3_nt: TGTGCCAGCAGCTTAGTGCCTAGCAGGGACTATGGCTACACCTTC
cdr3_aa: CASSLVPSRDYGYTF

v_call: TRBV11-2
j_call: TRBJ2-3
d_call: TRBD1
clone_size: .
cdr3_nt: TGTGCCAGCAGCTTGAACCGTTACCGGGACAGGGGGCCCACAGATACGCAGTATTTT
cdr3_aa: CASSLNRYRDRGPTDTQYF

v_call: TRBV2
j_call: TRBJ2-5
d_call: TRBD1
clone_size: .
cdr3_nt: TGTGCCACCAGGGGGCTCCGAGGTGAGACCCAGTACTTC
cdr3_aa: CATRGLRGETQYF

v_call: TRBV25-1
j_call: TRBJ2-1
d_call: TRBD2
clone_size: .
cdr3_nt: TGTGCCAGCAGTCCGACTAGCGGGAGATCCTACAATGAGCAGTTCTTC
cdr3_aa: CASSPTSGRSYNEQFF

v_call: TRBV27
j_call: TRBJ2-7
d_call: .
clone_size: .
cdr3_nt: TGTGCCAGCAGTCTTGGGGCCTACGAGCAGTACTTC
cdr3_aa: CASSLGAYEQYF

v_call: TRBV27
j_call: TRBJ2-7
d_call: .
clone_size: .
cdr3_nt: TGTGCCAGCAGTTTATCCGGGACCCTCCTCTACGAGCAGTACTTC
cdr3_aa: CASSLSGTLLYEQYF

v_call: TRBV29-1
j_call: TRBJ1-1
d_call: .
clone_size: .
cdr3_nt: TGCAGCGTTGGCGGGGGGGTGAACACTGAAGCTTTCTTT
cdr3_aa: CSVGGGVNTEAFF

v_call: TRBV5-5
j_call: TRBJ1-3
d_call: .
clone_size: .
cdr3_nt: TGTGCCAGCAGCTTGGAAGATTGGGGCTCTGGAAACACCATATATTTT
cdr3_aa: CASSLEDWGSGNTIYF

v_call: TRBV9
j_call: TRBJ1-5
d_call: .
clone_size: .
cdr3_nt: TGTGCCAGCAGCGGAGGCCATAGCAATCAGCCCCAGCATTTT
cdr3_aa: CASSGGHSNQPQHF

v_call: TRBV29-1
j_call: TRBJ2-7
d_call: .
clone_size: once
cdr3_nt: TGCAGCGCCCATACGGGTACCGGCTACGAGCAGTACTTC
cdr3_aa: CSAHTGTGYEQYF

v_call: TRBV10-2
j_call: TRBJ2-7
d_call: TRBD2
clone_size: .
cdr3_nt: TGCGCCAGCAGTGAGTTGGTTAGCGGGAGGGCAGGGGTCTCCTACGAGCAGTACTTC
cdr3_aa: CASSELVSGRAGVSYEQYF

v_call: TRBV28
j_call: TRBJ1-2
d_call: .
clone_size: .
cdr3_nt: TGTGCCAGCAGAAATCTATCTAACTATGGCTACACCTTC
cdr3_aa: CASRNLSNYGYTF

v_call: TRBV5-1
j_call: TRBJ2-7
d_call: TRBD2
clone_size: .
cdr3_nt: TGCGCCAGCAGCTTGTCGCTAGCGGGAGAGAGTTACGAGCAGTACTTC
cdr3_aa: CASSLSLAGESYEQYF

v_call: TRBV23-1
j_call: TRBJ1-5
d_call: .
clone_size: .
cdr3_nt: TGCGCCAGCAGGGAAAATCAGCCCCAGCATTTT
cdr3_aa: CASRENQPQHF

v_call: TRBV11-2
j_call: TRBJ2-7
d_call: .
clone_size: .
cdr3_nt: TGTGCCAGCAGCCTCGGGGCCGGCTCCTACGAGCAGTACTTC
cdr3_aa: CASSLGAGSYEQYF

v_call: TRBV5-1
j_call: TRBJ2-3
d_call: .
clone_size: .
cdr3_nt: TGCGCCAGCAGCTTGGGCTGGCGAGAAACAGATACGCAGTATTTT
cdr3_aa: CASSLGWRETDTQYF

v_call: TRBV29-1
j_call: TRBJ2-1
d_call: .
clone_size: .
cdr3_nt: TGCAGCGTTGAAGGTGGCCGTAAGGATGAGCAGTTCTTC
cdr3_aa: CSVEGGRKDEQFF

v_call: TRBV10-3
j_call: TRBJ1-1
d_call: TRBD1
clone_size: .
cdr3_nt: TGTGCCATCACCCAGACAGGGAGAAACACTGAAGCTTTCTTT
cdr3_aa: CAITQTGRNTEAFF

v_call: TRBV7-6
j_call: TRBJ2-1
d_call: .
clone_size: .
cdr3_nt: TGTGCCAGCAGCGTTAGCTACAATGAGCAGTTCTTC
cdr3_aa: CASSVSYNEQFF

v_call: TRBV5-5
j_call: TRBJ2-7
d_call: .
clone_size: .
cdr3_nt: TGTGCCAGCAGCTTGGGTAGGGTCTCCTACGAGCAGTACTTC
cdr3_aa: CASSLGRVSYEQYF

v_call: TRBV7-9
j_call: TRBJ2-7
d_call: .
clone_size: .
cdr3_nt: TGTGCCAGCAGCTCCCTCGGACACGAGCAGTACTTC
cdr3_aa: CASSSLGHEQYF

v_call: TRBV5-1
j_call: TRBJ1-4
d_call: .
clone_size: once
cdr3_nt: TGCGCCAGCAGCTTTGTCTCCGGAGGTCTAGCGACTAATGAAAAACTGTTTTTT
cdr3_aa: CASSFVSGGLATNEKLFF

v_call: TRBV7-9
j_call: TRBJ2-1
d_call: TRBD2
clone_size: .
cdr3_nt: TGTGCCAGCAGAACCGGGACTAGCGGGAGGTTCAATGAGCAGTTCTTC
cdr3_aa: CASRTGTSGRFNEQFF

v_call: TRBV7-6
j_call: TRBJ2-1
d_call: .
clone_size: .
cdr3_nt: TGTGCCAGCAGCTTAGCCTTTAGATCGGGCAATGAGCAGTTCTTC
cdr3_aa: CASSLAFRSGNEQFF

v_call: TRBV30
j_call: TRBJ1-2
d_call: .
clone_size: .
cdr3_nt: TGTGCCTGGAGTGTGACGGGAACAGGCTACACCTTC
cdr3_aa: CAWSVTGTGYTF

v_call: TRBV9
j_call: TRBJ1-6
d_call: TRBD1
clone_size: .
cdr3_nt: TGTGCCAGCAGCGTATCGACAGGGGATTCACCCCTCCACTTT
cdr3_aa: CASSVSTGDSPLHF

v_call: TRBV6-5
j_call: TRBJ2-1
d_call: .
clone_size: .
cdr3_nt: TGTGCCAGCAGCAGATCGTCCTCCTACAATGAGCAGTTCTTC
cdr3_aa: CASSRSSSYNEQFF

v_call: TRBV5-1
j_call: TRBJ2-3
d_call: .
clone_size: .
cdr3_nt: TGCGCCAGCAGCTTGACCCGCCTCGACAGCTACACAGATACGCAGTATTTT
cdr3_aa: CASSLTRLDSYTDTQYF

v_call: TRBV5-4
j_call: TRBJ2-1
d_call: .
clone_size: .
cdr3_nt: TGTGCCATCGGCCGGGACAATGACAATGAGCAGTTCTTC
cdr3_aa: CAIGRDNDNEQFF

v_call: TRBV7-9
j_call: TRBJ2-3
d_call: TRBD2
clone_size: .
cdr3_nt: TGTGCCAGCACCTCAGCGGGAGAGGTAGATACGCAGTATTTT
cdr3_aa: CASTSAGEVDTQYF

v_call: TRBV29-1
j_call: TRBJ2-1
d_call: TRBD2
clone_size: .
cdr3_nt: TGCAGCGGCGCGGGACTAGTGGGCTCCTACAATGAGCAGTTCTTC
cdr3_aa: CSGAGLVGSYNEQFF

v_call: TRBV7-9
j_call: TRBJ1-2
d_call: TRBD1
clone_size: .
cdr3_nt: TGTGCCAGCAGCTCCTGGACAGGGGACTATGGCTACACCTTC
cdr3_aa: CASSSWTGDYGYTF

v_call: TRBV7-2
j_call: TRBJ2-5
d_call: TRBD1
clone_size: .
cdr3_nt: TGTGCCAGCAGCGTGACAGGGCGCGGAGAGACCCAGTACTTC
cdr3_aa: CASSVTGRGETQYF

v_call: TRBV4-3
j_call: TRBJ1-1
d_call: .
clone_size: .
cdr3_nt: TGCGCCAGCAGCCAAGGCGGGGACCGCTGGACTGAAGCTTTCTTT
cdr3_aa: CASSQGGDRWTEAFF

v_call: TRBV9
j_call: TRBJ2-1
d_call: TRBD2
clone_size: .
cdr3_nt: TGTGCCAGCAGCGTAGGCGGGACTATTGTCAGCGGGGTCTACAATGAGCAGTTCTTC
cdr3_aa: CASSVGGTIVSGVYNEQFF

v_call: TRBV4-1
j_call: TRBJ2-7
d_call: TRBD1
clone_size: .
cdr3_nt: TGCGCCAGCAGCCAAGAACCGGGACAGGGGGCCCAGGAGCAGTACTTC
cdr3_aa: CASSQEPGQGAQEQYF

v_call: TRBV5-5
j_call: TRBJ2-1
d_call: .
clone_size: .
cdr3_nt: TGTGCCAGCAGCTTGGAGTGGTTTGTAGACTACAATGAGCAGTTCTTC
cdr3_aa: CASSLEWFVDYNEQFF

v_call: TRBV30
j_call: TRBJ2-7
d_call: .
clone_size: .
cdr3_nt: TGTGCCTGGAGTGTCTTGGAGGGGCCCGTGTACTTC
cdr3_aa: CAWSVLEGPVYF

v_call: TRBV4-3
j_call: TRBJ2-7
d_call: TRBD2
clone_size: once
cdr3_nt: TGCGCCAGCAGCCAAGAGGCTAGCGGGATGGGCGAGCAGTACTTC
cdr3_aa: CASSQEASGMGEQYF

v_call: TRBV19
j_call: TRBJ2-3
d_call: .
clone_size: .
cdr3_nt: TGTGCCAGTAGTCTTACACAGGGCCCCTCTAGCACAGATACGCAGTATTTT
cdr3_aa: CASSLTQGPSSTDTQYF

v_call: TRBV19
j_call: TRBJ2-1
d_call: TRBD2
clone_size: .
cdr3_nt: TGTGCCAGTAGAGGACTAGCGGACAATGAGCAGTTCTTC
cdr3_aa: CASRGLADNEQFF

v_call: TRBV11-2
j_call: TRBJ2-1
d_call: TRBD2
clone_size: .
cdr3_nt: TGTGCCAGCAGCTTAGACAGTAGCGGGAGTAATGAGCAGTTCTTC
cdr3_aa: CASSLDSSGSNEQFF

v_call: TRBV7-8
j_call: TRBJ2-3
d_call: TRBD2
clone_size: .
cdr3_nt: TGTGCCAGCAGCCCTAGGGCCCTAGCGGGAGGCAGCACAGATATGCAGTATTTT
cdr3_aa: CASSPRALAGGSTDMQYF

v_call: TRBV28
j_call: TRBJ2-2
d_call: .
clone_size: .
cdr3_nt: TGTGCCAGCAGTGGCGGTAGCACAAACACCGGGGAGCTGTTTTTT
cdr3_aa: CASSGGSTNTGELFF

v_call: TRBV11-2
j_call: TRBJ2-7
d_call: .
clone_size: .
cdr3_nt: TGTGCCAGCAGCTTACGGTCCCGGGGGAGCTCCTACGAGCAGTACTTC
cdr3_aa: CASSLRSRGSSYEQYF

v_call: TRBV7-9
j_call: TRBJ1-2
d_call: .
clone_size: .
cdr3_nt: TGTGCCAGCAGCTTAGCAGGGGATTATGGCTACACCTTC
cdr3_aa: CASSLAGDYGYTF